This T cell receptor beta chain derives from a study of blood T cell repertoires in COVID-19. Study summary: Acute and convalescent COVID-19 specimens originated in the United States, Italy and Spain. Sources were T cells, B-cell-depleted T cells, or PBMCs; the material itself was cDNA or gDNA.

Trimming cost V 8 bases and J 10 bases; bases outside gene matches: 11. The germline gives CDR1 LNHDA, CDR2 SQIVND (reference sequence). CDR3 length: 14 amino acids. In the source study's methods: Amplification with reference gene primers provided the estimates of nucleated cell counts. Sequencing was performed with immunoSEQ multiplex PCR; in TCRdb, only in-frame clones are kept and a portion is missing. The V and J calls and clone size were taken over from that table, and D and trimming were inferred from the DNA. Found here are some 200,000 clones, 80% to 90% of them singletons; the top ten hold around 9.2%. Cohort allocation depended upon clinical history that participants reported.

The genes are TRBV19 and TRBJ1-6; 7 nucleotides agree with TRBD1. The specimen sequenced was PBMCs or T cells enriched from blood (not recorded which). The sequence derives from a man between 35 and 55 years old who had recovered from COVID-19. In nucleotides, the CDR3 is TGTGCCAGTTCTCGGGACAGTCTCATATCACCCCTCCACTTT. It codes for CASSRDSLISPLHF.